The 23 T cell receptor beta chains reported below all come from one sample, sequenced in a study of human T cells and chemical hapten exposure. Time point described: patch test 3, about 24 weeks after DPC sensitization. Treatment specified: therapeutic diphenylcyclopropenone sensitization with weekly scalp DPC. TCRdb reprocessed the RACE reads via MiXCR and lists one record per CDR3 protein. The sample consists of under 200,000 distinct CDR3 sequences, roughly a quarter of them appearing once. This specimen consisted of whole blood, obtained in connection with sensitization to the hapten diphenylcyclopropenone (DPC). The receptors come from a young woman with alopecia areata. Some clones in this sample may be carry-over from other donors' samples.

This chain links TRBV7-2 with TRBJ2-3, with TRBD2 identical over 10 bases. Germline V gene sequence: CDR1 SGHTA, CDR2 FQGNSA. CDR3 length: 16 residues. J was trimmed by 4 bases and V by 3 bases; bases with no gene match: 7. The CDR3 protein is CASSFVAGGLSDTQYF. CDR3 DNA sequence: TGTGCCAGCAGCTTCGTAGCGGGGGGATTGTCAGATACGCAGTATTTT.

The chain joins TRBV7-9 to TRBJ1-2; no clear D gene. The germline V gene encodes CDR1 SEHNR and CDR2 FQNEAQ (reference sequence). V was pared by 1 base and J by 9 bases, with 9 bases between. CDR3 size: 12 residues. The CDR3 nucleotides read TGTGCCAGCAGCTTAGGGGTACAGAGCTACACCTTC. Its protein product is CASSLGVQSYTF.

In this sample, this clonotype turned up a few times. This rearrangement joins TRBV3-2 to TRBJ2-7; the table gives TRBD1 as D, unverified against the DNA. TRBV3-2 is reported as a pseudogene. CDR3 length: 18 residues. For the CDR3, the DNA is TGTGCCAGCAGTCACAAGGCCGACTCCGGGGACAGCAACTACGAGCAGTACTTC. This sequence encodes CASSHKADSGDSNYEQYF.

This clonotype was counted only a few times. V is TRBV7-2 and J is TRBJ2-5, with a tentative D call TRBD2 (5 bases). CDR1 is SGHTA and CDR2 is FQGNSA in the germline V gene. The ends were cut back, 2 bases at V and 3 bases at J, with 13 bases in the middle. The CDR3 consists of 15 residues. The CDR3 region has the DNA TGTGCCAGCAGCTTAATATTAATTAGCGAAGAGACCCAGTACTTC. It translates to CASSLILISEETQYF.

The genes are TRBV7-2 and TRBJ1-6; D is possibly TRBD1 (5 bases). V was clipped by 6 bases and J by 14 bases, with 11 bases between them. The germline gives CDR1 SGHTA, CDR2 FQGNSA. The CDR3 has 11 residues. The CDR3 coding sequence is TGTGCCAGCAGTCTGACAGCATCCCTCCACTTT. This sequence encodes CASSLTASLHF.

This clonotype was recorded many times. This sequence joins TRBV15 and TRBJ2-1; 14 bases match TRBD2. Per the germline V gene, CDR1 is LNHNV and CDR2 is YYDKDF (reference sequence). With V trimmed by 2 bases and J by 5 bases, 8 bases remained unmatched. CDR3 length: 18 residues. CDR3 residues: CATSRTGTSGSNDNEQFF. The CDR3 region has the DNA TGTGCCACCAGCAGAACTGGGACTAGCGGGAGTAATGACAATGAGCAGTTCTTC.

The CDR3 DNA sequence: TGTGCCAGCAGTTTAGCGTCTACTCTCTGGGGACGGAGCTATGGCTACACCTTC. Protein product: CASSLASTLWGRSYGYTF. J is TRBJ1-2 and V is TRBV12-3 or TRBV12-4, with D possibly matching TRBD1 (5 bases). CDR3 length: 18 amino acids. The V gene lost 0 bases and the J gene lost 4 bases, with 21 bases spanning the gap.

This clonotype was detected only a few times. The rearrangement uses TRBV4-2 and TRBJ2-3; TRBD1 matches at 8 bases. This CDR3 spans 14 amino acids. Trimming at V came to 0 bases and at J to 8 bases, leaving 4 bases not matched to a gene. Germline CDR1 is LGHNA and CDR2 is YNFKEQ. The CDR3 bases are TGTGCCAGCAGCCAAGACAGGGGGCCAGCTACGCAGTATTTT. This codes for CASSQDRGPATQYF.

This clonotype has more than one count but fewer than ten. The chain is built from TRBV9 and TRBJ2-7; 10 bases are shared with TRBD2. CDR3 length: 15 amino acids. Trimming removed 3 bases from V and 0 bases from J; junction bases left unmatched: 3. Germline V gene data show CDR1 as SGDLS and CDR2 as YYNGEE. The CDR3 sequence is CASSELAGSSYEQYF. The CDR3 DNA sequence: TGTGCCAGCAGCGAACTAGCGGGGAGCTCCTACGAGCAGTACTTC.

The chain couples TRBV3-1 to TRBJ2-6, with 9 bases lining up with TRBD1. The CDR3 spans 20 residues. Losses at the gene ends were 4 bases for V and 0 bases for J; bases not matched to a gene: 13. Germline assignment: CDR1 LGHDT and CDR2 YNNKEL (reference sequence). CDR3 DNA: TGTGCCAGCAGCCGGGACAGGGCCACCCGGGTGACCTCTGGGGCCAACGTCCTGACTTTC. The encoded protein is CASSRDRATRVTSGANVLTF.

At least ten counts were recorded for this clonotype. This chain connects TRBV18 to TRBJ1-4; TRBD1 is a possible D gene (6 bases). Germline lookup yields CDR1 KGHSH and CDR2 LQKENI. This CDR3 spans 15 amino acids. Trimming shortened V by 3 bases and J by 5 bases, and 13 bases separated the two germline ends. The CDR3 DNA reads TGTGCCAGCTCACCCATGACAGGAATAAATGAAAAACTGTTTTTT. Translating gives CASSPMTGINEKLFF.

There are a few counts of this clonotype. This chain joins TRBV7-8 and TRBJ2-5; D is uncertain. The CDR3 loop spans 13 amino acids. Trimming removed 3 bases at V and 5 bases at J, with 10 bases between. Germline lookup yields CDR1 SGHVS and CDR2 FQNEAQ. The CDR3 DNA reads TGTGCCAGCAGCTTCGAGTTTGGGGAGACCCAGTACTTC. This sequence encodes CASSFEFGETQYF.

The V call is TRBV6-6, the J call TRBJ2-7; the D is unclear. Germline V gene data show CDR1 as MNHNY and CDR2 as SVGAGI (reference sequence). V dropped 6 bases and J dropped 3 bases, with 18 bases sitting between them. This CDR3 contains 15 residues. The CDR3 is CASSSPTLGNYEQYF. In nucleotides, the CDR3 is TGTGCCAGCAGCTCCCCGACGCTGGGCAACTACGAGCAGTACTTC.

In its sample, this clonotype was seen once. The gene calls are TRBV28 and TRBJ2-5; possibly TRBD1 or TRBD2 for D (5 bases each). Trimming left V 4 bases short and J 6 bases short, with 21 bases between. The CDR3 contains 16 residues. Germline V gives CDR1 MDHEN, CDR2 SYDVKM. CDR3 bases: TGTGCCAGCAGTTCGGAGGCAGGGCCCTTTAGGAAGACCCAGTACTTC. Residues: CASSSEAGPFRKTQYF.

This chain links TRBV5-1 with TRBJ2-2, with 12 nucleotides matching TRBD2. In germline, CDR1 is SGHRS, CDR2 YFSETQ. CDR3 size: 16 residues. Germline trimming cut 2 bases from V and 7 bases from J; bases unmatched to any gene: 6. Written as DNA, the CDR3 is TGCGCCAGCAGCTTTTCTAGCGGGAGGGCCGGCGGGGAGCTGTTTTTT. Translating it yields CASSFSSGRAGGELFF.

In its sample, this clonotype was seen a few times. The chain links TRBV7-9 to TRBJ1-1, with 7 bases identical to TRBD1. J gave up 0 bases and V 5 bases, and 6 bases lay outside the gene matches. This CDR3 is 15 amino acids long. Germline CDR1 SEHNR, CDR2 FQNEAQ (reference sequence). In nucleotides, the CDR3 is TGTGCCAGCAGCGTTACAGGGGCCATGAACACTGAAGCTTTCTTT. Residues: CASSVTGAMNTEAFF.

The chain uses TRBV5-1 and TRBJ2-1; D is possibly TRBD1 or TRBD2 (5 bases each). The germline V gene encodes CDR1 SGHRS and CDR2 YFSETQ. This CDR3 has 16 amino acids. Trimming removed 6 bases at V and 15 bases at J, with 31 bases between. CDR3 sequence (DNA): TGCGCCAGCAACGAGGGCAGGACAACTACCCCTTTGAAGGGGTTCTTC. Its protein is CASNEGRTTTPLKGFF.

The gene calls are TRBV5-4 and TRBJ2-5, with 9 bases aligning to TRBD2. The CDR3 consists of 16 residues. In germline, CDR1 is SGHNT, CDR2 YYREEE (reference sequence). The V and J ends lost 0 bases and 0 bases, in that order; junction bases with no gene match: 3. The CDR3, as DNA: TGTGCCAGCAGCTTGGGGCTAGCGGGGAACCAAGAGACCCAGTACTTC. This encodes CASSLGLAGNQETQYF.

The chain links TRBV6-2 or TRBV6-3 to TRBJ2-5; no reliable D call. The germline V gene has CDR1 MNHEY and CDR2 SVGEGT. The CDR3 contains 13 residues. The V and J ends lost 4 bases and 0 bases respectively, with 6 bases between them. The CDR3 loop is CASSFVYQETQYF. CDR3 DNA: TGTGCCAGCAGTTTCGTATACCAAGAGACCCAGTACTTC.

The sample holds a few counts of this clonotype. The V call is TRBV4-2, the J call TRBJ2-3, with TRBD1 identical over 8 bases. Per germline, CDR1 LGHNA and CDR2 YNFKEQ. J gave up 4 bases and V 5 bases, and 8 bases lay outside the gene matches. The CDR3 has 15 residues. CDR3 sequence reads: CASSTKQGEADTQYF. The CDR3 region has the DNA TGTGCCAGCAGCACGAAACAGGGGGAGGCAGATACGCAGTATTTT.

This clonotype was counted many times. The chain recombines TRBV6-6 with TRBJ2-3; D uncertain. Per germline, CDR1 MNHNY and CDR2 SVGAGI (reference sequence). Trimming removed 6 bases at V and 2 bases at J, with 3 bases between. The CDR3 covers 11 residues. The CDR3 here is CASRNTDTQYF. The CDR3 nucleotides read TGTGCCAGCAGAAACACAGATACGCAGTATTTT.

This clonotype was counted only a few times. The CDR3 reads CASSLGLAANEQFF. The CDR3 DNA sequence: TGTGCCAGCAGCTTAGGACTAGCGGCAAATGAGCAGTTCTTC. The rearrangement uses TRBV11-2 and TRBJ2-1; 9 nucleotides line up with TRBD2. CDR3 length equals 14 residues. The J segment lost 7 bases and the V segment lost 1 base, leaving 2 bases of the junction unmatched. CDR1 is SGHAT and CDR2 is FQNNGV in the germline V gene.

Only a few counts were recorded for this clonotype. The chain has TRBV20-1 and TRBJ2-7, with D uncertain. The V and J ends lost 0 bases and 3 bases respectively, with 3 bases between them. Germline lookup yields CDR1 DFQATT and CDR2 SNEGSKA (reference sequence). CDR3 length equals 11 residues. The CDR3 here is CSARDLYEQYF. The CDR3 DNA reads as TGCAGTGCTAGAGATCTCTACGAGCAGTACTTC.